This T cell receptor (beta chain) emerged from a study of human thymus T cells. The study's findings and limits: Highly overlapping thymic repertoires among unrelated individuals were reported in related research. Repertoires from thymus and blood appeared to show biased V and J gene usage.

Generated by immunoSEQ multiplex PCR, the TCRdb table keeps only in-frame clones and is missing some. The sample contains about 130,000 clones, 90% to 95% of which appear only once. V lost 0 bases and J lost 0, with 3 bases in between. Per germline, CDR1 MNHEY and CDR2 SVGAGI. The CDR3 is 15 residues long. From resections taken during corrective heart surgery, the thymus tissue was obtained. Healthy Finnish infants undergoing corrective surgery for congenital heart defects provided the donor material. As to this clone: As yet, its antigen is unknown.

The receptor comes from a boy in the first two years of life with a congenital heart defect but otherwise immunologically healthy. Sequenced: thymus tissue. The chain uses TRBV6-5 and TRBJ2-6; D is undetermined. CDR3 bases: TGTGCCAGCAGTTACTCGGCCTCTGGGGCCAACGTCCTGACTTTC. As protein: CASSYSASGANVLTF.